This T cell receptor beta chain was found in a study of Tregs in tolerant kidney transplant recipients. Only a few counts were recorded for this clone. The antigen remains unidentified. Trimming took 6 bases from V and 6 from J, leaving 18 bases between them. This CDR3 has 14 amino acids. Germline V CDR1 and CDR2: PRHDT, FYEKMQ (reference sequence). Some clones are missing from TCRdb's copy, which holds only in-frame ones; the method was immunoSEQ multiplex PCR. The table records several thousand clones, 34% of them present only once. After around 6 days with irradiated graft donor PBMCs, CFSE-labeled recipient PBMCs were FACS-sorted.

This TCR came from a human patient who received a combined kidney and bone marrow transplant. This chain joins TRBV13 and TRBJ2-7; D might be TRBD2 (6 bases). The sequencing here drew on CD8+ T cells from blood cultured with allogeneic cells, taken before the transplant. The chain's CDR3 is CASSTGGAAGEQYF. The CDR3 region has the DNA TGTGCCAGCAGTACGGGCGGGGCTGCGGGCGAGCAGTACTTC.